The clone carrying this TCR beta chain turned up a few times. The CDR3 sequence is 14 residues long. J gave up 2 bases and V 7 bases, and 7 bases lay outside the gene matches. Looked up from germline, CDR1 is MNHEY and CDR2 is SVGAGI. Sample time point: pre-sensitization, week 0. Treatment of the sample: therapeutic diphenylcyclopropenone sensitization with weekly scalp DPC. Every donor had alopecia and was 18 to 70 years old; all were suitable for DPC. These data are taken from a study of human T cells and chemical hapten exposure. TCRdb analysed the RACE reads with MiXCR anew, one entry per CDR3 protein. The sample shows some 360,000 distinct CDR3 sequences, approximately 5% of them seen only once.

The sequences come from whole blood, collected in connection with sensitization to the hapten diphenylcyclopropenone (DPC). The sequence was obtained from a woman aged 45-59 years with alopecia areata. Some clones in this sample may be carry-over from other donors' samples. V gene TRBV6-5 combines with J gene TRBJ1-1, with TRBD1 identical over 7 bases. Here the CDR3 DNA reads TGTGCCAGCACCAATGGACAGGAAAACACTGAAGCTTTCTTT. This encodes CASTNGQENTEAFF.